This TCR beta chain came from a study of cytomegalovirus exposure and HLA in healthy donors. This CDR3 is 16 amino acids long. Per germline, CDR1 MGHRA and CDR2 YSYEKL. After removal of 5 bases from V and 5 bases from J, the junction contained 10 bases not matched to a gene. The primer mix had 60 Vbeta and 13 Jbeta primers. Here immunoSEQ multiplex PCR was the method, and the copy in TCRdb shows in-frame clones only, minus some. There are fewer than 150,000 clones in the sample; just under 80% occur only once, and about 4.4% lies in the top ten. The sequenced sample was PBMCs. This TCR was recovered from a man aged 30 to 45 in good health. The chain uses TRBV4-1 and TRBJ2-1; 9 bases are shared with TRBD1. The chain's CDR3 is CASSEGADRGHNEQFF. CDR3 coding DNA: TGCGCCAGCAGCGAAGGGGCGGACAGGGGACACAATGAGCAGTTCTTC.